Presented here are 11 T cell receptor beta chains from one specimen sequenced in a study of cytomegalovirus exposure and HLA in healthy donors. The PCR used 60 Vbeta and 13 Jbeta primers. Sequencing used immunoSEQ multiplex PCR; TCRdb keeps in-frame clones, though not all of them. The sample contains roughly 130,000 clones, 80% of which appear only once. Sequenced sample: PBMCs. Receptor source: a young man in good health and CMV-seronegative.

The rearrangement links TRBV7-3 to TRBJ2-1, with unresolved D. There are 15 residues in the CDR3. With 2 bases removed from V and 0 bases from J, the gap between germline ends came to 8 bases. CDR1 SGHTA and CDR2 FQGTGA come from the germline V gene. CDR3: CASSLAESSYNEQFF. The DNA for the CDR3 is TGTGCCAGCAGCTTAGCAGAAAGCTCCTACAATGAGCAGTTCTTC.

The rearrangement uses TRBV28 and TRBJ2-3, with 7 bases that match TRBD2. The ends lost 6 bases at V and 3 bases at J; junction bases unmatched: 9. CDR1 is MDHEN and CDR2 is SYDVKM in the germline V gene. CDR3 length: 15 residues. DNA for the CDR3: TGTGCCAGCAGCTCTGGGGAGGGCCCGACAGATACGCAGTATTTT. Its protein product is CASSSGEGPTDTQYF.

The CDR3 DNA is TGTGCCTGGAGTTTGTACACAGATACGCAGTATTTT. Translating it yields CAWSLYTDTQYF. This chain uses TRBV30 with TRBJ2-3; no clear D gene. Trimming removed 2 bases at V and 2 bases at J, with 5 bases between. Germline V gene sequence: CDR1 GTSNPN, CDR2 SVGIG (reference sequence). The CDR3 runs to 12 residues.

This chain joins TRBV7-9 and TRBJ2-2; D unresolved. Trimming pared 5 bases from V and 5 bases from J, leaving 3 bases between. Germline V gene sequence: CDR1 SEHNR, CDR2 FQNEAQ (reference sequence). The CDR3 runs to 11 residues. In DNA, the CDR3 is TGTGCCAGCAGCATAACCGGGGAGCTGTTTTTT. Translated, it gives CASSITGELFF.

The CDR3 loop is CASSQTGPGQPQHF. The CDR3 DNA follows: TGTGCCAGCAGCCAGACAGGCCCCGGTCAGCCCCAGCATTTT. J is TRBJ1-5 and V is TRBV14, with D possibly matching TRBD1 (6 bases). The germline CDR1 and CDR2 sequences are SGHDN and FVKESK. The CDR3 has 14 amino acids. With 3 bases removed from V and 6 bases from J, the gap between germline ends came to 12 bases.

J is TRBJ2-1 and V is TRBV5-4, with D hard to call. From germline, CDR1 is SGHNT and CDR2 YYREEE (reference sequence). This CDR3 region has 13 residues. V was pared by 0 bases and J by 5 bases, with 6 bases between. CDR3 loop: CASSLDGNNEQFF. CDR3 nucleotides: TGTGCCAGCAGCTTGGATGGCAACAATGAGCAGTTCTTC.

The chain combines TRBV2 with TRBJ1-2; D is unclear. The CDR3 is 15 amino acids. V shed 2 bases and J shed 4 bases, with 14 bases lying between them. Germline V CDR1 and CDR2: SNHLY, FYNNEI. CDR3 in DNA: TGTGCCAGCAGTGAAACGGCAGGAGGCCTCTATGGCTACACCTTC. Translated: CASSETAGGLYGYTF. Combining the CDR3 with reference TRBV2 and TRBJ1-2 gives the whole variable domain EPEVTQTPSHQVTQMGQEVILRCVPISNHLYFYWYRQILGQKVEFLVSFYNNEISEKSEIFDDQFSVERPDGSNFTLKIRSTKLEDSAMYFCASSETAGGLYGYTFGSGTRLTVV.

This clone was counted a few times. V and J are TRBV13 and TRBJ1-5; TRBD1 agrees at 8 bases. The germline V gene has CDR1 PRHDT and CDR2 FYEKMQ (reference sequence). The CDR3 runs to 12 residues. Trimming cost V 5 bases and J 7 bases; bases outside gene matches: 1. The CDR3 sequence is CASSQGAQPQHF. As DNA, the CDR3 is TGTGCCAGCAGCCAGGGGGCCCAGCCCCAGCATTTT.

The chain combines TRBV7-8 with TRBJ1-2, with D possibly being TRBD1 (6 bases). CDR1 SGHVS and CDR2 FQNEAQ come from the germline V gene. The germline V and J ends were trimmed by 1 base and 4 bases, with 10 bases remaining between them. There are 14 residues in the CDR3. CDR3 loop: CASSLEAGVYGYTF. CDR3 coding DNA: TGTGCCAGCAGCTTAGAGGCAGGGGTCTATGGCTACACCTTC.

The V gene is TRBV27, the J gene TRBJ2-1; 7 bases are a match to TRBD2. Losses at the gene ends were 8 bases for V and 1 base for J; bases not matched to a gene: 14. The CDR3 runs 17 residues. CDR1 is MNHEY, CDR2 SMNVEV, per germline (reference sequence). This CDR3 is CASRLGYGAGSYNEQFF. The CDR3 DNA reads TGTGCCAGCCGACTAGGCTACGGAGCGGGATCCTACAATGAGCAGTTCTTC.

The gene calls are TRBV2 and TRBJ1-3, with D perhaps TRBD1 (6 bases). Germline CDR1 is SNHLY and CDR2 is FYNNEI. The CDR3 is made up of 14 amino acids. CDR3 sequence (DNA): TGTGCGGTTCAGGGGCTCATTCCTGGAAACACCATATATTTT. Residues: CAVQGLIPGNTIYF.